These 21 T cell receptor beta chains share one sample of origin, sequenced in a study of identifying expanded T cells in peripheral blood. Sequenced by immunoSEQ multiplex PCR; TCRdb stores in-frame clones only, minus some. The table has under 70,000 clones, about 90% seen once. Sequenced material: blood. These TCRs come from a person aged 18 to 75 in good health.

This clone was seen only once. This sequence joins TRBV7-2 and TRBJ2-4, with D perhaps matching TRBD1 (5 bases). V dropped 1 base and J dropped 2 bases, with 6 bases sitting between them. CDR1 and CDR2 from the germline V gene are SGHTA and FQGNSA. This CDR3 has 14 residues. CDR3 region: CASSLGQTKNIQYF. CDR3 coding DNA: TGTGCCAGCAGCTTAGGACAGACCAAAAACATTCAGTACTTC.

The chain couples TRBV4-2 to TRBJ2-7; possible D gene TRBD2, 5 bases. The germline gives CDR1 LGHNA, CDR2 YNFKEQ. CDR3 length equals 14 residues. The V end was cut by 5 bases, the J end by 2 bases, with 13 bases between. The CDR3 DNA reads TGTGCCAGCAGCGAGGAAGGGAGAGCCTACGAGCAGTACTTC. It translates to CASSEEGRAYEQYF.

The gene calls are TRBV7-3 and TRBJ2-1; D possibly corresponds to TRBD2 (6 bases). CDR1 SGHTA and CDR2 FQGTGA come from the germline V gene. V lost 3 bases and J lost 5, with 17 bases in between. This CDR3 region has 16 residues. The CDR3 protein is CASSLTGTGVHNEQFF. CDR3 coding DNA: TGTGCCAGCAGCTTGACGGGGACTGGGGTGCACAATGAGCAGTTCTTC.

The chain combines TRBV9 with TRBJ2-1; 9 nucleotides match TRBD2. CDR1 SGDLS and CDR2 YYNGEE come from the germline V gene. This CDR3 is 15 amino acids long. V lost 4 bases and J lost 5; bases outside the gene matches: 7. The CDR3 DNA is TGTGCCAGCAGCACGGGACTAGCCGCGAACAATGAGCAGTTCTTC. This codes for CASSTGLAANNEQFF.

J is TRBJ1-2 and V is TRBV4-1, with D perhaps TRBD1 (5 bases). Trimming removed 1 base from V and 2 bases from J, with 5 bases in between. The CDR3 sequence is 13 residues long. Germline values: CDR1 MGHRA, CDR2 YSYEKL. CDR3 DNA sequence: TGCGCCAGCAGCCAAGGGACAAACTATGGCTACACCTTC. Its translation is CASSQGTNYGYTF.

The CDR3 nucleotides read TGCAGCGTTGCGGACTCTAGCGGGGGGTACTCCTACAATGAGCAGTTCTTC. This codes for CSVADSSGGYSYNEQFF. V gene TRBV29-1 combines with J gene TRBJ2-1, with TRBD2 identical over 11 bases. The CDR3 runs 17 residues. Germline CDR1 and CDR2: SQVTM and ANQGSEA. With V trimmed by 4 bases and J by 0 bases, 8 bases remained unmatched.

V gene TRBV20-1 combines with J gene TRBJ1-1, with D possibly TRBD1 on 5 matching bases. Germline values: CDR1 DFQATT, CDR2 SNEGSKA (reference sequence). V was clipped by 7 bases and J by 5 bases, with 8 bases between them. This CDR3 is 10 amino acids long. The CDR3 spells CSVWGTEAFF. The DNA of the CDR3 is TGCAGTGTCTGGGGGACTGAAGCTTTCTTT.

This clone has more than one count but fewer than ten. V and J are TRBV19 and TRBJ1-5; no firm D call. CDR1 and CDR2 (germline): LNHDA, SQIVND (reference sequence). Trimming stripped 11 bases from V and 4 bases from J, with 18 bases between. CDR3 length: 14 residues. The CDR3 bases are TGTGCCTCCTTAGACCGAACATATAATCAGCCCCAGCATTTT. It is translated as CASLDRTYNQPQHF.

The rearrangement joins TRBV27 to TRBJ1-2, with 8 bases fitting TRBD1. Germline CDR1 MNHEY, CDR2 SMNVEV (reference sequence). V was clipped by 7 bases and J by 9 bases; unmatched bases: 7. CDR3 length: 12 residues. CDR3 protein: CASTTRQGSYTF. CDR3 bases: TGTGCCAGCACCACCAGACAGGGGAGCTACACCTTC.

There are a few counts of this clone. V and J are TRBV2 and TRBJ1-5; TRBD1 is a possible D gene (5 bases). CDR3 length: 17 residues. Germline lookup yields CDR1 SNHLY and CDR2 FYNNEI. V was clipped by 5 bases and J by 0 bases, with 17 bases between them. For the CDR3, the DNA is TGTGCCAGCAGTTGGGCAGGCGAGGGGTCTAGCAATCAGCCCCAGCATTTT. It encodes CASSWAGEGSSNQPQHF. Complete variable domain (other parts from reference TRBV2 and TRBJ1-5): EPEVTQTPSHQVTQMGQEVILRCVPISNHLYFYWYRQILGQKVEFLVSFYNNEISEKSEIFDDQFSVERPDGSNFTLKIRSTKLEDSAMYFCASSWAGEGSSNQPQHFGDGTRLSIL.

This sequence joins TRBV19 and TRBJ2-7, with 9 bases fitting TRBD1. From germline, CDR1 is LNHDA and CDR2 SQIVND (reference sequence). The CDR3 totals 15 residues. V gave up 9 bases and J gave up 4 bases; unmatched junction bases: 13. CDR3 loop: CASTLGTGYGYEQYF. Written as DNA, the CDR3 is TGTGCCAGCACCCTTGGGACAGGGTACGGGTACGAGCAGTACTTC.

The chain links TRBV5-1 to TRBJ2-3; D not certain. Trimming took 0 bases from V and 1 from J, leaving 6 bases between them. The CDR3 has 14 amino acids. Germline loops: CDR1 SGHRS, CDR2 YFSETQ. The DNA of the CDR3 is TGCGCCAGCAGCTTGGCACAGCGCACAGATACGCAGTATTTT. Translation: CASSLAQRTDTQYF. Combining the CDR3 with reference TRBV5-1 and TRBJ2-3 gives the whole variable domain KAGVTQTPRYLIKTRGQQVTLSCSPISGHRSVSWYQQTPGQGLQFLFEYFSETQRNKGNFPGRFSGRQFSNSRSEMNVSTLELGDSALYLCASSLAQRTDTQYFGPGTRLTVL.

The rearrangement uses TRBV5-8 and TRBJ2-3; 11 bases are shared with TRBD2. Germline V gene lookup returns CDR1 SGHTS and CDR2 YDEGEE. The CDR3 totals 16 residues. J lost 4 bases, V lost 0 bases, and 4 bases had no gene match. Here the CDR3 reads CASSLVTSGVADTQYF. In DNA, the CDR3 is TGTGCCAGCAGCTTGGTGACTAGCGGGGTCGCAGATACGCAGTATTTT.

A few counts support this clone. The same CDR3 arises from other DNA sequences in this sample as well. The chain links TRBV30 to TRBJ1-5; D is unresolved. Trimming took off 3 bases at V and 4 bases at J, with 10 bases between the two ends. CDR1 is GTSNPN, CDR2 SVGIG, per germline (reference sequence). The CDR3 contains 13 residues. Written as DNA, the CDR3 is TGTGCCTGGAGCGGAACCGGGAATCAGCCCCAGCATTTT. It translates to CAWSGTGNQPQHF.

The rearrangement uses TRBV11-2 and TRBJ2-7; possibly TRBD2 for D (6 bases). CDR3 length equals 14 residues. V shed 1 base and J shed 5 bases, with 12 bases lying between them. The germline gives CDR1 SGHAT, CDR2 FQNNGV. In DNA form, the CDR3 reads TGTGCCAGCAGCTTAGGTGGAGGGTCCGACGAGCAGTACTTC. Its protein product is CASSLGGGSDEQYF.

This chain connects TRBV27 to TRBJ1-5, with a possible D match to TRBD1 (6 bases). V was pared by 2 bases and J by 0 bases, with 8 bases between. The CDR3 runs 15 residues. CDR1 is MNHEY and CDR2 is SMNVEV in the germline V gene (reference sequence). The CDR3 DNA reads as TGTGCCAGCAGTTTAGTACAGGGTAGCAATCAGCCCCAGCATTTT. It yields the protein CASSLVQGSNQPQHF.

The CDR3 protein is CASSVSAGGPTDTQYF. The CDR3 region has the DNA TGTGCCAGCAGCGTATCGGCGGGGGGACCCACAGATACGCAGTATTTT. J is TRBJ2-3 and V is TRBV9, with 8 positions matching TRBD2. V trimming: 1 base; J trimming: 2 bases; junction bases outside the gene matches: 6. Germline CDR1 SGDLS, CDR2 YYNGEE. The CDR3 covers 16 residues.

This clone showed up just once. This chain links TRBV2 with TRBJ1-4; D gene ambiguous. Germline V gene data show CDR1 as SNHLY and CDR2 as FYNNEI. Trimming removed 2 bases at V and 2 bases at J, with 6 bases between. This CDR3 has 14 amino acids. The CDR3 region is CASSELGTNEKLFF. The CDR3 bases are TGTGCCAGCAGTGAATTGGGCACTAATGAAAAACTGTTTTTT. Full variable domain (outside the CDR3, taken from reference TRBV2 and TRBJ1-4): EPEVTQTPSHQVTQMGQEVILRCVPISNHLYFYWYRQILGQKVEFLVSFYNNEISEKSEIFDDQFSVERPDGSNFTLKIRSTKLEDSAMYFCASSELGTNEKLFFGSGTQLSVL.

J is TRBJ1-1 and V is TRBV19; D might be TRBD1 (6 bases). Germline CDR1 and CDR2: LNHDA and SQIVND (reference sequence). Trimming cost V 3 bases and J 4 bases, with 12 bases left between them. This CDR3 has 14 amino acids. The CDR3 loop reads CASSMGARGTEAFF. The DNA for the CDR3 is TGTGCCAGTAGTATGGGGGCTAGGGGCACTGAAGCTTTCTTT.

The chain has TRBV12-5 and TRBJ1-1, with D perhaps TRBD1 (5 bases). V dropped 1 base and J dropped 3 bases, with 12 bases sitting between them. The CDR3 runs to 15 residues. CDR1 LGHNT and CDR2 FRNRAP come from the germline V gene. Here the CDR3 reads CASGLGVPGHTEAFF. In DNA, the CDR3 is TGTGCTAGTGGTTTGGGCGTTCCGGGGCACACTGAAGCTTTCTTT.

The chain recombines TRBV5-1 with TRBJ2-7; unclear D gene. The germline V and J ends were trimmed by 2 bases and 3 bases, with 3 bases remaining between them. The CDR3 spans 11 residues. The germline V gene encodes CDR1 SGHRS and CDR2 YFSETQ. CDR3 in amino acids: CASSFGYEQYF. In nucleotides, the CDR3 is TGCGCCAGCAGCTTTGGCTACGAGCAGTACTTC.